This T cell receptor (beta chain) was identified during a study of low-dose radiotherapy and immunotherapy resistance in tumors. This clonotype was counted ten times or more. Per germline, CDR1 KGHSH and CDR2 LQKENI. V lost 2 bases, J lost 2 bases, and 6 bases lay in between. The CDR3 contains 13 residues. Time point denoted: before trial treatment. TRAV- and TRBV-specific primers were used for first-strand cDNA, which covered alpha and beta chains. TCR amplification ran 20 PCR cycles using constant-region and V-primer adapter primers. MiXCR, applied by TCRdb to the reads, yields one record per CDR3 protein. The repertoire holds some 82,000 distinct CDR3 sequences, with approximately 20% as singletons.

The sequences come from PBMCs, collected before treatment. This receptor was identified in a male donor with prostate cancer. The V gene is TRBV18, the J gene TRBJ2-5; no clear D. CDR3 sequence (DNA): TGTGCCAGCTCACCAAATGGTCAAGAGACCCAGTACTTC. As protein: CASSPNGQETQYF.